These T cell receptor beta chains were read from a single sample in a study of T cell responses to AZD1222 COVID-19 vaccine. TCRdb's table, derived via immunoSEQ multiplex PCR, lists solely in-frame clones and lacks some. The data show more than 150,000 clones, roughly 94% seen once. Specimen: peripheral blood, collected 28 days after the second AZD1222 dose. These TCRs come from an adult who received the AZD1222 COVID-19 vaccine. The CDR3 runs from the conserved cysteine through the conserved F or W. D genes are given only for firm matches. Only part of the rows carry a size: once, few, many, or a class if the clone is expanded.

CASSLPGGDTIYF TGTGCCAGCAGCTTGCCCGGAGGCGACACCATATATTTT - TRBV7-9 - TRBJ1-3
CASSSSGNQPQHF TGTGCCAGCAGTTCCTCGGGGAATCAGCCCCAGCATTTT - TRBV6-5 - TRBJ1-5
CASSRTSGPQETQYF TGTGCCAGCAGTCGGACTAGCGGACCGCAAGAGACCCAGTACTTC - TRBV6-5 TRBD2 TRBJ2-5
CASSQDETRAGEKLFF TGCGCCAGCAGCCAAGATGAGACCCGGGCAGGCGAAAAACTGTTTTTT - TRBV4-3 - TRBJ1-4
CASSEARAHTGELFF TGTGCCAGCAGTGAGGCCCGGGCCCACACCGGGGAGCTGTTTTTT - TRBV2 - TRBJ2-2
CAWTRSSGSNYGYTF TGTGCCTGGACCAGATCAAGCGGTTCTAACTATGGCTACACCTTC - TRBV30 - TRBJ1-2
CASSESTCGASYGYTF TGCGCCAGCAGTGAGTCGACTTGCGGGGCCTCCTATGGCTACACCTTC - TRBV10-1 - TRBJ1-2
CASSINTGELFF TGTGCCAGCAGTATAAACACCGGGGAGCTGTTTTTT - TRBV19 - TRBJ2-2
CASSVLRFTGGEETQYF TGTGCCAGTAGTGTTCTACGCTTCACAGGGGGAGAAGAGACCCAGTACTTC - TRBV19 TRBD1 TRBJ2-5
CASTQKAQGPSSPLHF TGTGCCAGCACGCAAAAGGCGCAGGGTCCAAGTTCACCCCTCCACTTT once TRBV5-6 - TRBJ1-6
CASSLEQHTQYF TGTGCCAGCAGCTTGGAACAGCATACGCAGTATTTT - TRBV5-4 - TRBJ2-3
CASSSEGVGYTF TGTGCCAGCAGTTCCGAGGGCGTAGGCTACACCTTC - TRBV11-1 - TRBJ1-2
CASSQAGAGNTIYF TGCGCCAGCAGCCAAGCAGGGGCAGGAAACACCATATATTTT few TRBV4-1 - TRBJ1-3
CASSLGGGWQPYEQYF TGTGCCAGCAGCTTAGGGGGGGGTTGGCAGCCCTACGAGCAGTACTTC - TRBV7-6 TRBD2 TRBJ2-7
CASSYGQGENIQYF TGTGCCAGCAGCTACGGACAGGGGGAGAACATTCAGTACTTC - TRBV7-3 TRBD1 TRBJ2-4
CASSIGAGADYEQYF TGTGCCAGTAGTATTGGGGCAGGGGCCGACTACGAGCAGTACTTC - TRBV19 - TRBJ2-7
CASSHLGQTYEQYF TGCGCCAGCAGCCACCTAGGACAGACCTACGAGCAGTACTTC - TRBV5-1 - TRBJ2-7
CASSPQGIEAFF TGTGCCAGCAGCCCACAGGGGATTGAAGCTTTCTTT - TRBV9 TRBD1 TRBJ1-1
CASRSRGLGIQYF TGTGCCAGCCGGAGCAGGGGGCTCGGCATTCAGTACTTC - TRBV2 TRBD1 TRBJ2-4
CASSLATGGTNQPQHF TGTGCCAGCAGCTTAGCGACAGGAGGAACCAATCAGCCCCAGCATTTT - TRBV7-9 - TRBJ1-5
CASSLSGVFNEQFF TGTGCCAGCAGCTTATCGGGAGTCTTCAATGAGCAGTTCTTC - TRBV11-2 - TRBJ2-1
CASSERAVAYEQYF TGTGCCAGCAGTGAGCGTGCGGTTGCCTACGAGCAGTACTTC - TRBV2 - TRBJ2-7
CASSLGRYLTDTQYF TGTGCCAGCAGCTTAGGAAGGTATCTCACAGATACGCAGTATTTT - TRBV7-2 - TRBJ2-3
CATSSPGAKIFGTEAFF TGTGCCACCAGCAGTCCCGGGGCTAAGATTTTTGGCACTGAAGCTTTCTTT - TRBV15 - TRBJ1-1
CASSSGRGKGTEAFF TGTGCCAGCAGTTCGGGGAGGGGCAAGGGCACTGAAGCTTTCTTT - TRBV27 - TRBJ1-1
CASSLAAYGYTF TGTGCCAGCAGCTTGGCGGCCTATGGCTACACCTTC - TRBV5-5 - TRBJ1-2
CASKTGESYNEQFF TGTGCCAGCAAAACAGGGGAATCCTACAATGAGCAGTTCTTC - TRBV6-5 TRBD1 TRBJ2-1
CSGIFGNEKLFF TGCAGCGGAATATTTGGTAATGAAAAACTGTTTTTT - TRBV29-1 - TRBJ1-4
CASRDDRISGNTIYF TGTGCCAGCAGGGACGACAGGATCTCTGGAAACACCATATATTTT - TRBV11-3 - TRBJ1-3
CASRQQGVDYGYTF TGTGCCAGCAGACAGCAGGGCGTTGACTATGGCTACACCTTC - TRBV6-5 - TRBJ1-2